The 13 T cell receptor beta chains below come from one sample, sequenced in a study of blood T cell repertoires in COVID-19. The repertoire was sequenced with immunoSEQ multiplex PCR; TCRdb's copy has only in-frame clones and lacks some. This table has roughly 100,000 clones, more than 85% appearing once. The sample was peripheral blood. Receptor source: a human donor in a cohort sampled during active COVID-19.

This clone appeared a few times. The gene calls are TRBV27 and TRBJ1-2; no clear D. Trimming cost V 6 bases and J 8 bases, with 13 bases left between them. Per germline, CDR1 MNHEY and CDR2 SMNVEV (reference sequence). The CDR3 covers 12 residues. The CDR3 is CASSPYAGGYTF. The CDR3 region has the DNA TGTGCCAGCAGCCCATATGCGGGCGGCTACACCTTC.

The chain employs TRBV19 and TRBJ1-2; D is uncertain. Trimming took 3 bases from V and 3 from J, leaving 8 bases between them. Germline V gene data show CDR1 as LNHDA and CDR2 as SQIVND (reference sequence). This CDR3 comprises 13 residues. The CDR3 bases are TGTGCCAGTAGTATGGGAGGTTACTATGGCTACACCTTC. Its translation: CASSMGGYYGYTF.

The chain is built from TRBV4-1 and TRBJ2-7; no firm D call. Germline V gives CDR1 MGHRA, CDR2 YSYEKL. There are 13 residues in the CDR3. V was clipped by 4 bases and J by 0 bases, with 7 bases between them. In DNA form, the CDR3 reads TGCGCCAGCAGCCCGGGTCTCTCCTACGAGCAGTACTTC. Its translation is CASSPGLSYEQYF.

This rearrangement joins TRBV19 to TRBJ2-6, with TRBD1 as a possible D gene (6 bases). The CDR3 loop spans 18 amino acids. The V end was cut by 1 base, the J end by 0 bases, with 13 bases between. Germline CDR1 is LNHDA and CDR2 is SQIVND (reference sequence). The CDR3 DNA reads as TGTGCCAGTAGTATAGTTGGACAGTGGTTCTCTGGGGCCAACGTCCTGACTTTC. Protein sequence: CASSIVGQWFSGANVLTF.

V gene TRBV7-2 combines with J gene TRBJ1-2; TRBD1 matches at 10 bases. J lost 7 bases, V lost 6 bases, and 8 bases had no gene match. The germline V gene has CDR1 SGHTA and CDR2 FQGNSA. The CDR3 is 14 residues long. DNA of the CDR3: TGTGCCAGCAGTTCGACAGGGGGCGTGTTTGGCTACACCTTC. As protein: CASSSTGGVFGYTF.

This chain links TRBV2 with TRBJ1-2; maybe TRBD1 (5 bases). The V and J ends lost 1 base and 4 bases respectively, with 16 bases between them. The CDR3 runs to 16 residues. Germline lookup yields CDR1 SNHLY and CDR2 FYNNEI. CDR3 in amino acids: CASSEVLGGSTYGYTF. The DNA for the CDR3 is TGTGCCAGCAGTGAAGTACTGGGGGGATCGACCTATGGCTACACCTTC.

The V and J genes are TRBV30 and TRBJ1-2; a weak D match, TRBD1 (6 bases). The CDR3 has 13 residues. The germline CDR1 and CDR2 sequences are GTSNPN and SVGIG (reference sequence). V was pared by 3 bases and J by 8 bases, with 16 bases between. The CDR3, as DNA: TGTGCCTGGAGGATCAGGGGCCAGGGGGGCTACACCTTC. Residues: CAWRIRGQGGYTF.

The chain joins TRBV7-2 to TRBJ2-7; 10 bases agree with TRBD2. V lost 3 bases and J lost 3; bases outside the gene matches: 5. This CDR3 comprises 15 residues. Germline V gene lookup returns CDR1 SGHTA and CDR2 FQGNSA. This chain's CDR3 is CASSFLSGGLYEQYF. CDR3 bases: TGTGCCAGCAGCTTTCTTAGCGGGGGGCTCTACGAGCAGTACTTC.

This clone has just one count. The chain combines TRBV6-2 or TRBV6-3 with TRBJ2-7; tentative D call: TRBD2 (6 bases). V was shortened by 3 bases and J by 4 bases, with 10 bases between the two germline ends. The CDR3 extends over 13 amino acids. Germline V gene data show CDR1 as MNHEY and CDR2 as SVGEGT. CDR3 nucleotide sequence: TGTGCCAGCAGTTATGTAGCGGAGTACGAGCAGTACTTC. Protein: CASSYVAEYEQYF.

The chain employs TRBV2 and TRBJ1-2, with D hard to call. CDR1 SNHLY and CDR2 FYNNEI come from the germline V gene. V was shortened by 6 bases and J by 9 bases, with 14 bases between the two germline ends. This CDR3 comprises 12 residues. Here the CDR3 DNA reads TGTGCCAGCAGGACAAGAAGGTCTAGCTACACCTTC. Translation gives CASRTRRSSYTF.

The V call is TRBV24-1, the J call TRBJ1-3, with TRBD1 identical over 7 bases. The V gene end was trimmed by 7 bases and the J gene end by 3 bases; junction bases not matched to a gene: 5. Germline V CDR1 and CDR2: KGHDR, SFDVKD. The CDR3 is 14 residues long. The CDR3 nucleotides are TGTGCCACCAGCCTAACAGGGGATGGAAACACCATATATTTT. It codes for CATSLTGDGNTIYF.

The gene calls are TRBV5-1 and TRBJ1-1, with a tentative D call TRBD1 (6 bases). The CDR3 is 15 residues long. Germline lookup yields CDR1 SGHRS and CDR2 YFSETQ. Deletions cut 0 bases from V and 1 base from J, with 10 bases between. For the CDR3, the DNA is TGCGCCAGCAGCTTGGGGGACATACCGAACACTGAAGCTTTCTTT. It yields the protein CASSLGDIPNTEAFF.

The V gene is TRBV6-2 or TRBV6-3, the J gene TRBJ1-5, with unresolved D. CDR1 and CDR2 from the germline V gene are MNHEY and SVGEGT. The length of the CDR3 is 13 residues. Trimming shortened V by 0 bases and J by 5 bases, and 5 bases separated the two germline ends. CDR3 amino acids: CASSYSSYQPQHF. In DNA form, the CDR3 reads TGTGCCAGCAGTTACTCGAGTTATCAGCCCCAGCATTTT.